Listed below are T cell receptor beta chains from one sample, sequenced in a study of T-cell reconstitution after alpha-beta-depleted transplantation in children. MiXCR, applied by TCRdb to the PCR reads, yields one record per CDR3 protein. The data show about 440,000 distinct CDR3 sequences, 43% seen once. The sample consisted of PBMCs, taken before TCRalphabeta/CD19-depleted stem cell transplant. These receptors came from a girl under 10 years old with aplastic anemia, due to receive a stem cell transplant. Both conserved end residues are part of each CDR3. Fields, in order: CDR3 length, V gene, CDR3 protein.

>13|TRBV20-1
CSAPAGVNTEAFF
>14|TRBV7-3
CASSSSGGTDTQYF
>14|TRBV20-1
CSASSRAYLNEQFF
>15|TRBV4-2
CASSPRKQREGEQFF
>17|TRBV5-1
CASSLEPGGAGLDTQYF
>17|TRBV24-1
CATSDHLTSGGVIEQFF
>15|TRBV5-1
CASFRDPNSYNEQFF
>14|TRBV10-3
CAIARTGTNQPQHF
>18|TRBV28
CASRRRPGQGVVNTEAFF
>12|TRBV7-9
CASSLMEGIPFF
>16|TRBV10-3
CAISESNLGPRGGYTF
>14|TRBV12-3/TRBV12-4
CASSLGRFTNTIYF
>13|TRBV20-1
CSAIGLAKNIQCF
>17|TRBV5-1
CASSKPRPGGANTEAFF
>15|TRBV20-1
CSARSPRGRGETQYF
>16|TRBV27
CASSPVTGYGANVLTF
>14|TRBV4-2
CASSQENVGEKLFF
>14|TRBV6-1
CASTNPSSYNEQFF
>14|TRBV18
CASSPGDLNTEAFF
>13|TRBV20-1
CSALDRVTGELFF
>12|TRBV6-6
CASSSTIYEQYF
>16|TRBV5-1
CASSSAPGQRTSEAFF
>16|TRBV7-2
CASSLGQDFFTGELFF
>15|TRBV5-1
CASSSISGSPSEQYF
>17|TRBV5-1
CASSPGAGSPLTDTQCF
>13|TRBV20-1
CSAPGRSSYEQYF
>15|TRBV20-1
CSASGGGAEEDTQYF
>11|TRBV29-1
CSVEGRGEQFF
>17|TRBV12-3/TRBV12-4
CASTRGLAGGPSYEQYF
>12|TRBV10-2
CASGQMNTEAFF
>15|TRBV7-2
CASSDSGSSSYEQYF
>13|TRBV5-1
CASSTGQNYGYTF
>15|TRBV7-2
CASSFVGSSYNEQFF
>14|TRBV29-1
CSVGGPGDDYGYTF